Below are 25 T cell receptor beta chains sequenced from a single sample in a study of T cell repertoires in cytomegalovirus infection. TCRdb re-called the reads through MiXCR, storing one row per CDR3 protein. The sample lists 30,000 to 40,000 distinct CDR3 sequences, 40% to 65% occurring once. Antigen specificity for these receptors is unknown. This specimen was CD8+ T cells from cultured PBMCs, taken from culture after CMV antigen stimulation. Receptors were obtained from a human donor in good health (CMV status not recorded). Some clones in this sample may be carry-over from other donors' samples.

This clonotype was counted a few times. The V gene is TRBV11-2, the J gene TRBJ2-7; unclear D gene. In germline, CDR1 is SGHAT, CDR2 FQNNGV. The ends were cut back, 3 bases at V and 1 base at J, with 13 bases in the middle. CDR3 size: 15 residues. The CDR3 DNA is TGTGCCAGCAGCTTGTACCACCTACTATCCTACGAGCAGTACTTC. This sequence encodes CASSLYHLLSYEQYF.

The chain is built from TRBV2 and TRBJ2-2; the D gene is possibly TRBD2 (6 bases). The germline V gene encodes CDR1 SNHLY and CDR2 FYNNEI. Trimming cost V 6 bases and J 5 bases, with 10 bases left between them. The CDR3 length is 13 residues. The CDR3 loop reads CASRRGRTGELFF. DNA of the CDR3: TGTGCCAGCAGGCGGGGTCGGACCGGGGAGCTGTTTTTT.

There are many counts of this clonotype. This sequence joins TRBV6-2 or TRBV6-3 and TRBJ2-7, with D possibly TRBD1 on 5 matching bases. The V end was cut by 2 bases, the J end by 3 bases, with 5 bases between. Germline lookup yields CDR1 MNHEY and CDR2 SVGEGT. The CDR3 covers 12 residues. The CDR3 nucleotides read TGTGCCAGCAGTTACCAGGGCTACGAGCAGTACTTC. The encoded protein is CASSYQGYEQYF.

The rearrangement links TRBV7-6 to TRBJ1-5, with D maybe TRBD1 (6 bases). Trimming shortened V by 5 bases and J by 4 bases, and 9 bases separated the two germline ends. The CDR3 extends over 13 amino acids. Germline-derived CDR1 and CDR2 are SGHVS and FNYEAQ. The CDR3 reads CASSHGQNQPQHF. The CDR3 nucleotides are TGTGCCAGCAGCCACGGACAGAATCAGCCCCAGCATTTT.

The genes are TRBV27 and TRBJ2-3; 7 bases agree with TRBD2. V gave up 7 bases and J gave up 3 bases; unmatched junction bases: 10. Looked up from germline, CDR1 is MNHEY and CDR2 is SMNVEV (reference sequence). The CDR3 has 15 residues. The DNA for the CDR3 is TGTGCCAGCACCTTTCGGGGCGGGAGAACAGATACGCAGTATTTT. Translation gives CASTFRGGRTDTQYF.

This chain uses TRBV6-5 with TRBJ1-5; D is perhaps TRBD1 (6 bases). The length of the CDR3 is 13 residues. The germline V gene has CDR1 MNHEY and CDR2 SVGAGI. Deletions cut 5 bases from V and 6 bases from J, with 11 bases between. The CDR3 protein is CASSPGDGQPQHF. For the CDR3, the DNA is TGTGCCAGCAGTCCAGGGGACGGTCAGCCCCAGCATTTT.

This chain connects TRBV7-9 to TRBJ1-1; D ambiguous. This CDR3 comprises 13 residues. Trimming took off 1 base at V and 1 base at J, with 4 bases between the two ends. CDR1 SEHNR and CDR2 FQNEAQ come from the germline V gene (reference sequence). The CDR3 loop reads CASSLGENTEAFF. The CDR3 bases are TGTGCCAGCAGCTTAGGGGAGAACACTGAAGCTTTCTTT.

In its sample, this clonotype was seen a few times. V and J are TRBV27 and TRBJ1-5; possibly TRBD1 for D (6 bases). V was cut by 6 bases and J by 1 base, with 16 bases left in between. CDR3 length: 16 residues. From germline, CDR1 is MNHEY and CDR2 SMNVEV (reference sequence). CDR3 sequence reads: CASSLQGTESNQPQHF. CDR3 sequence (DNA): TGTGCCAGCAGCTTACAGGGTACGGAGAGCAATCAGCCCCAGCATTTT.

This clonotype was seen at least ten times. The chain carries TRBV20-1 and TRBJ2-1; 11 positions agree with TRBD2. The CDR3 totals 15 residues. V lost 4 bases, J lost 5 bases, and 7 bases stayed unmatched. Germline CDR1 is DFQATT and CDR2 is SNEGSKA (reference sequence). In DNA form, the CDR3 reads TGCAGTGCTACTTTAGCGGGGGGGCGGAACAATGAGCAGTTCTTC. As protein: CSATLAGGRNNEQFF.

The sample holds a few counts of this clonotype. J is TRBJ1-1 and V is TRBV12-5, with 8 nucleotides matching TRBD1. The V gene's germline CDR1 is LGHNT and CDR2 FRNRAP. CDR3 length: 14 amino acids. V trimming: 6 bases; J trimming: 3 bases; junction bases outside the gene matches: 6. CDR3 loop: CASGLSTGDTEAFF. The CDR3, as DNA: TGTGCTAGTGGACTCTCGACAGGGGACACTGAAGCTTTCTTT.

V is TRBV29-1 and J is TRBJ2-1; TRBD2 matches 11 bases. The CDR3 runs to 16 residues. V trimming: 7 bases; J trimming: 0 bases; junction bases outside the gene matches: 8. The germline V gene has CDR1 SQVTM and CDR2 ANQGSEA. This chain's CDR3 is CSAGGTSGSSYNEQFF. The CDR3 DNA reads TGCAGCGCGGGGGGTACTAGCGGGAGCTCCTACAATGAGCAGTTCTTC.

This clonotype was seen more than once but under ten times. J is TRBJ1-6 and V is TRBV10-2; 9 nucleotides align to TRBD1. Unmatched junction bases numbered 5, after V lost 3 bases and J lost 8 bases. Germline loops: CDR1 WSHSY, CDR2 SAAADI. CDR3 length: 15 amino acids. In DNA form, the CDR3 reads TGCGCCAGCAGTGAAAGGAGGGACAGGGATTCACCCCTCCACTTT. Translating it yields CASSERRDRDSPLHF.

The table lists this clonotype with a few counts. The chain has TRBV7-8 and TRBJ2-7; possible D gene TRBD2, 7 bases. This CDR3 contains 20 residues. CDR1 and CDR2 (germline): SGHVS, FQNEAQ. The V end lost 2 bases, the J end lost 4 bases, and 30 bases lay between the germline ends. CDR3 in amino acids: CASSLRPRGGGGPWKYEQYF. The CDR3, as DNA: TGTGCCAGCAGCTTAAGGCCCAGGGGAGGGGGGGGGCCTTGGAAATACGAGCAGTACTTC.

The V gene is TRBV6-1, the J gene TRBJ2-5; 8 positions agree with TRBD1. This CDR3 is built from 16 residues. V lost 2 bases, J lost 5 bases, and 10 bases stayed unmatched. Germline V gene data show CDR1 as MNHNS and CDR2 as SASEGT. The CDR3 loop is CASSEWDRSYYETQYF. The CDR3 bases are TGTGCCAGCAGTGAATGGGACAGGTCCTATTATGAGACCCAGTACTTC.

This clonotype showed up just a few times. The gene calls are TRBV28 and TRBJ1-1; D uncertain. Trimming cost V 3 bases and J 5 bases, with 10 bases left between them. This CDR3 region has 13 residues. Germline assignment: CDR1 MDHEN and CDR2 SYDVKM. CDR3 in amino acids: CASSFKTRTEAFF. The DNA of the CDR3 is TGTGCCAGCAGTTTTAAGACGAGGACTGAAGCTTTCTTT.

The chain recombines TRBV20-1 with TRBJ2-1, with 9 bases lining up with TRBD1. The CDR3 extends over 13 amino acids. V lost 0 bases, J lost 11 bases, and 5 bases stayed unmatched. Germline CDR1 is DFQATT and CDR2 is SNEGSKA (reference sequence). CDR3 sequence: CSARDGTGRKQFF. The CDR3 bases are TGCAGTGCTAGAGATGGGACAGGGCGAAAGCAGTTCTTC.

The chain recombines TRBV7-4 with TRBJ1-5; D remains unclear. V lost 1 base, J lost 7 bases, and 11 bases lay in between. This CDR3 region has 14 residues. Germline V gives CDR1 SGHVT, CDR2 SQSDAQ. This CDR3 reads CASSLVAGEQPQHF. CDR3 bases: TGTGCCAGCAGCTTAGTGGCGGGAGAACAGCCCCAGCATTTT.

J is TRBJ1-4 and V is TRBV4-1, with a tentative D call TRBD1 (5 bases). The CDR3 covers 15 residues. Germline values: CDR1 MGHRA, CDR2 YSYEKL. The ends were cut back, 5 bases at V and 2 bases at J, with 12 bases in the middle. The CDR3 is CASSARRDTNEKLFF. The CDR3 DNA follows: TGCGCCAGCAGCGCTCGAAGGGACACTAATGAAAAACTGTTTTTT.

This clonotype was detected a few times. The genes are TRBV7-3 and TRBJ2-3; D unclear. This CDR3 region has 12 residues. V lost 5 bases, J lost 4 bases, and 7 bases lay in between. Germline assignment: CDR1 SGHTA and CDR2 FQGTGA. The CDR3 DNA is TGTGCCAGCAGCAATGGGCCAGATACGCAGTATTTT. Translation: CASSNGPDTQYF.

This clonotype showed up just a few times. V is TRBV7-6 and J is TRBJ1-1, with TRBD1 matching 7 bases. J gave up 1 base and V 3 bases, and 2 bases lay outside the gene matches. Per the germline V gene, CDR1 is SGHVS and CDR2 is FNYEAQ. This CDR3 has 14 residues. CDR3 bases: TGTGCCAGCAGCTTCGACAGGGCGAACACTGAAGCTTTCTTT. Residues: CASSFDRANTEAFF. The full variable domain, completed using reference TRBV7-6 and TRBJ1-1, is GAGVSQSPRYKVTKRGQDVALRCDPISGHVSLYWYRQALGQGPEFLTYFNYEAQQDKSGLPNDRFSAERPEGSISTLTIQRTEQRDSAMYRCASSFDRANTEAFFGQGTRLTVV.

This clonotype was recorded only once. The V and J genes are TRBV20-1 and TRBJ2-7; D possibly corresponds to TRBD2 (5 bases). Germline V gene data show CDR1 as DFQATT and CDR2 as SNEGSKA (reference sequence). The CDR3 spans 14 residues. Deletions cut 0 bases from V and 3 bases from J, with 12 bases between. This CDR3 reads CSARDLLGRYEQYF. CDR3 bases: TGCAGTGCTAGAGATCTACTAGGTCGCTACGAGCAGTACTTC.

The chain couples TRBV20-1 to TRBJ2-3; D is ambiguous. The germline CDR1 and CDR2 sequences are DFQATT and SNEGSKA (reference sequence). The V gene lost 3 bases and the J gene lost 0 bases, with 16 bases spanning the gap. This CDR3 is 16 amino acids long. The CDR3 DNA reads as TGCAGTGCTAGCCGAATGGACCAACCTAGCACAGATACGCAGTATTTT. This sequence encodes CSASRMDQPSTDTQYF.

The chain joins TRBV27 to TRBJ1-2; D not resolved. V was pared by 5 bases and J by 8 bases, with 15 bases between. Germline lookup yields CDR1 MNHEY and CDR2 SMNVEV (reference sequence). CDR3 length: 13 residues. DNA for the CDR3: TGTGCCAGCAGTGGTCCCGGGCTAGAGGGCTACACCTTC. Protein product: CASSGPGLEGYTF.

This chain links TRBV7-3 with TRBJ1-2; D is ambiguous. This CDR3 has 13 residues. The germline V and J ends were trimmed by 7 bases and 5 bases, with 14 bases remaining between them. CDR1 and CDR2 from the germline V gene are SGHTA and FQGTGA. The CDR3 region is CASKGSLSYGYTF. CDR3 nucleotide sequence: TGTGCCAGCAAAGGTAGCCTTTCGTATGGCTACACCTTC.

The chain recombines TRBV7-8 with TRBJ2-3; TRBD2 aligns across 14 bases. Germline-derived CDR1 and CDR2 are SGHVS and FQNEAQ. The junction had 9 bases not matched to a gene; V was cut back by 3 bases and J by 4 bases. CDR3 length: 18 amino acids. CDR3 nucleotides: TGTGCCAGCAGCTTCAGACTAGCGGGAGGGCCTAACGCAGATACGCAGTATTTT. It is translated as CASSFRLAGGPNADTQYF.